Each of the 11 T cell receptor beta chains below was sequenced from the same sample in a study of cytomegalovirus exposure and HLA in healthy donors. The primer mix had 60 Vbeta and 13 Jbeta primers. Only in-frame clones appear in the TCRdb table, and some are missing; sequencing was by immunoSEQ multiplex PCR. The sample has around 71,000 clones, about two thirds seen once. The sample was PBMCs. Every receptor here comes from a man between 25 and 39 years old in good health and CMV-seropositive.

The chain employs TRBV19 and TRBJ2-7, with 10 bases lining up with TRBD2. CDR1 and CDR2 (germline): LNHDA, SQIVND (reference sequence). V trimming: 6 bases; J trimming: 6 bases; junction bases outside the gene matches: 2. The CDR3 runs 12 residues. CDR3 loop: CASSTSGTEQYF. For the CDR3, the DNA is TGTGCCAGTAGCACTAGCGGGACCGAGCAGTACTTC. Combining the CDR3 with reference TRBV19 and TRBJ2-7 gives the whole variable domain DGGITQSPKYLFRKEGQNVTLSCEQNLNHDAMYWYRQDPGQGLRLIYYSQIVNDFQKGDIAEGYSVSREKKESFPLTVTSAQKNPTAFYLCASSTSGTEQYFGPGTRLTVT.

This clone was picked up one time. The chain joins TRBV18 to TRBJ1-2; D ambiguous. Germline V lookup: CDR1 KGHSH, CDR2 LQKENI. V was shortened by 2 bases and J by 8 bases, with 12 bases between the two germline ends. The CDR3 loop spans 13 amino acids. The CDR3 DNA is TGTGCCAGCTCACCAACTTTCGAGGAAGGCTACACCTTC. It yields the protein CASSPTFEEGYTF.

The chain is built from TRBV11-3 and TRBJ2-1, with 14 bases fitting TRBD2. Per the germline V gene, CDR1 is SGHNT and CDR2 is YENEEA. There are 16 residues in the CDR3. V was clipped by 5 bases and J by 6 bases; unmatched bases: 6. The CDR3 nucleotides read TGTGCCAGCAGCCCCCCCGGGACTAGCGGGAGCAATGAGCAGTTCTTC. This sequence encodes CASSPPGTSGSNEQFF.

This clone appeared a few times. The chain recombines TRBV9 with TRBJ2-2; D possibly corresponds to TRBD1 (5 bases). The germline V gene has CDR1 SGDLS and CDR2 YYNGEE. The CDR3 spans 15 residues. Trimming cost V 3 bases and J 0 bases, with 9 bases left between them. The CDR3 region is CASSEDSSNTGELFF. In nucleotides, the CDR3 is TGTGCCAGCAGCGAAGACAGTTCGAACACCGGGGAGCTGTTTTTT.

In the case of this clone: Because it lacks the conserved phenylalanine or tryptophan at the end, this CDR3 is likely a read error. The J gene is TRBJ2-7, the V gene TRBV5-1, with 8 bases identical to TRBD2. CDR3 length equals 14 residues. With V trimmed by 3 bases and J by 4 bases, 6 bases remained unmatched. Germline loops: CDR1 SGHRS, CDR2 YFSETQ. The CDR3 loop is CASSSVGGGYEQYL. CDR3 in DNA: TGCGCCAGCAGCTCGGTCGGGGGGGGTTACGAGCAGTACCTC.

This CDR3 reads CASSRRSQGTGEQYF. In nucleotides, the CDR3 is TGTGCCAGCAGTCGCCGTTCGCAGGGAACCGGCGAGCAGTACTTC. The genes are TRBV28 and TRBJ2-7, with D perhaps matching TRBD1 (5 bases). The V gene's germline CDR1 is MDHEN and CDR2 SYDVKM. V was clipped by 5 bases and J by 6 bases, with 20 bases between them. The CDR3 has 15 amino acids.

The chain is built from TRBV6-5 and TRBJ1-5, with a tentative D call TRBD1 (5 bases). V lost 5 bases and J lost 2, with 13 bases in between. This CDR3 is built from 15 residues. Germline values: CDR1 MNHEY, CDR2 SVGAGI. CDR3 sequence reads: CASSRRGDGNQPQHF. CDR3 nucleotide sequence: TGTGCCAGCAGTCGCCGGGGGGACGGCAATCAGCCCCAGCATTTT.

DNA of the CDR3: TGCGCCAGCTTGCGGGACCGCACCTACGAGCAGTACTTC. This encodes CASLRDRTYEQYF. The J gene is TRBJ2-7, the V gene TRBV10-2; perhaps TRBD2 as D (6 bases). This CDR3 has 13 amino acids. The germline V gene encodes CDR1 WSHSY and CDR2 SAAADI. Trimming left V 8 bases short and J 2 bases short, with 13 bases between.

This chain connects TRBV5-1 to TRBJ1-2; 8 bases agree with TRBD1. The CDR3 sequence is 15 residues long. Looked up from germline, CDR1 is SGHRS and CDR2 is YFSETQ. The V segment lost 3 bases and the J segment 0 bases; nucleotides outside the gene matches: 4. CDR3 in amino acids: CASSSTGEANYGYTF. The CDR3 nucleotides read TGCGCCAGCAGCTCGACAGGGGAAGCTAACTATGGCTACACCTTC. Based on the CDR3 plus reference TRBV5-1 and TRBJ1-2, the full variable domain is KAGVTQTPRYLIKTRGQQVTLSCSPISGHRSVSWYQQTPGQGLQFLFEYFSETQRNKGNFPGRFSGRQFSNSRSEMNVSTLELGDSALYLCASSSTGEANYGYTFGSGTRLTVV.

The chain is built from TRBV6-1 and TRBJ2-5; perhaps TRBD1 as D (6 bases). Per the germline V gene, CDR1 is MNHNS and CDR2 is SASEGT. The CDR3 length is 14 residues. Trimming left V 3 bases short and J 1 base short, with 9 bases between. The CDR3 loop is CASSDPTGQETQYF. DNA for the CDR3: TGTGCCAGCAGTGACCCGACAGGCCAAGAGACCCAGTACTTC.

The chain is built from TRBV13 and TRBJ1-2, with TRBD1 matching over 7 bases. The CDR3 contains 14 residues. CDR1 PRHDT and CDR2 FYEKMQ come from the germline V gene (reference sequence). J gave up 0 bases and V 5 bases, and 3 bases lay outside the gene matches. In nucleotides, the CDR3 is TGTGCCAGCAGCGGGGGGACAGCTAACTATGGCTACACCTTC. Amino acids: CASSGGTANYGYTF.